The text below deals with one T cell receptor (beta chain). Its antigen is unidentified. MiXCR, run by TCRdb on the reads, gives a single entry per CDR3 protein. The table has approximately 500,000 distinct CDR3 sequences, about 11% seen once; the top ten hold about 10%. This specimen belongs to a study of T cell repertoires in cytomegalovirus infection. Study-wide context: TCR beta signatures that were public indicated CMV infection and matching HLA type. Study outcomes and limitations: Adding up the frequency of public TCR beta families identified people who carried CMV plus the relevant HLA. HLA-C-restricted CMV-specific TCR beta clonotypes prevailed in the ex vivo response.

The sequenced sample consisted of PBMCs. The TCR was taken from a human donor in good health (CMV status not recorded). Some clones in this sample may be carry-over from other donors' samples.

The CDR3: CASNPAEGISYGYTF. The CDR3 nucleotides are TGTGCCAGCAATCCCGCCGAGGGGATAAGCTATGGCTACACCTTC. The chain recombines TRBV6-6 with TRBJ1-2; D is possibly TRBD1 (5 bases). CDR1 MNHNY and CDR2 SVGAGI come from the germline V gene (reference sequence). Trimming pared 7 bases from V and 4 bases from J, leaving 19 bases between. This CDR3 has 15 residues.